This is a list of T cell receptor beta chains from one sample in a study of response to subunit inactivated influenza vaccine. TCRdb independently ran MiXCR on the RT-PCR reads; one entry per CDR3 protein. This sample yields about 780,000 distinct CDR3 sequences, of which less than 20% are seen a single time; around 9.9% belongs to the top ten. The sample was PBMCs from blood, taken 4 to 6 days after vaccination. Receptors were obtained from a man in his forties or fifties who received an inactivated influenza vaccine. The CDR3 runs from the conserved cysteine through the conserved F or W. The D gene is left open where the match is weak. Where a row states a size, it is once, few, many or the class of an expanded clone; other rows omit it.

TRBD2	.	TRBJ2-3	TRBV20-1	TGCAGTGCCCTCCCCGGCGGGAGGGCCGCGGGCACAGATACGCAGTATTTT	CSALPGGRAAGTDTQYF
.	few	TRBJ1-5	TRBV4-3	TGCGCCAGCAGCCAAGATCAGACTAATCAGCCCCAGCATTTT	CASSQDQTNQPQHF
TRBD2	few	TRBJ2-3	TRBV10-3	TGTGCCATCAGTGAGGTAGCGGGGGGCACCACAGATACGCAGTATTTT	CAISEVAGGTTDTQYF
TRBD1	.	TRBJ1-6	TRBV9	TGTGCCAGCAGCGTCCGGGACAGAAATTCACCCCTCCACTTT	CASSVRDRNSPLHF
TRBD1	.	TRBJ1-1	TRBV4-2	TGTGCCAGCAGCCAAGTTAACCGACAGGGTGAAGCTTTCTTT	CASSQVNRQGEAFF
.	.	TRBJ2-2	TRBV14	TGTGCCAGCAGCCATAAGCTAACCGGGGAGCTGTTTTTT	CASSHKLTGELFF
TRBD2	many	TRBJ2-3	TRBV6-2/TRBV6-3	TGTGCCAGCAGCCCGTCCGGGACTACAACGCAGTATTTT	CASSPSGTTTQYF
.	.	TRBJ2-2	TRBV9	TGTGCCAGCAGCGTAGCTACCGGCAGGGGCTACACCGGGGAGCTGTTTTTT	CASSVATGRGYTGELFF
.	few	TRBJ2-3	TRBV29-1	TGCAGCGTTCGTAGACAGGGCACAGATACGCAGTATTTT	CSVRRQGTDTQYF
TRBD1	.	TRBJ2-2	TRBV27	TGTGCCAGCAGTTTATGGGACAGATTATCGAACACCGGGGAGCTGTTTTTT	CASSLWDRLSNTGELFF
.	many	TRBJ1-6	TRBV21-1	TGTGCCAGCAGCAAAGGCAAAAGGGGACAGGCTCGGGGTTCCTATAATTCACCCCTCCACTTT	CASSKGKRGQARGSYNSPLHF
.	.	TRBJ2-6	TRBV21-1	TGTGCCAGCAGCAAAGCGCTTTTAAGGACGGTAGTCCTGACTTTC	CASSKALLRTVVLTF
TRBD1	.	TRBJ1-3	TRBV20-1	TGCAGTGCTAGTATTGGGACAGGGTCCGGAAACACCATATATTTT	CSASIGTGSGNTIYF
.	.	TRBJ2-5	TRBV29-1	TGCAGCGTGAAAGCGGACTCCTTACAAGAGACCCAGTACTTC	CSVKADSLQETQYF
TRBD1	.	TRBJ2-3	TRBV7-6	TGTGCCAGCAGCTTAGAGACAGGGGGCGCGGAAGATACGCAGTATTTT	CASSLETGGAEDTQYF
.	few	TRBJ2-4	TRBV4-3	TGCGCCAGCAGCCAGCAACAGGGAAACATTCAGTACTTC	CASSQQQGNIQYF
.	.	TRBJ2-5	TRBV4-2	TGTGCCAGCAGCCAGAAGGGGGGTTCGGTGACCCAGTACTTC	CASSQKGGSVTQYF
TRBD2	.	TRBJ2-3	TRBV28	TGTGCCAGCAGTTTGAGGCTAGCGGGGTTCTCTAGCACAGATACGCAGTATTTT	CASSLRLAGFSSTDTQYF
.	.	TRBJ2-7	TRBV4-2	TGTGCCAGCAGCCAAGACCCGGGCCGACTAACCTACGAGCAGTACTTC	CASSQDPGRLTYEQYF
TRBD2	.	TRBJ2-1	TRBV5-1	TGCGCCAGCAGCTTGGAGCGGGGGCGGGAGCAGTTCTTC	CASSLERGREQFF
TRBD1	.	TRBJ1-2	TRBV10-3	TGTGCCATCCAGGGGGCAGGGGACTATGGCTACACCTTC	CAIQGAGDYGYTF
.	.	TRBJ1-6	TRBV20-1	TGCAGTGCAGTTCCCGGGACCAGGGATTCACCCCTCCACTTT	CSAVPGTRDSPLHF
TRBD1	.	TRBJ2-7	TRBV19	TGTGCCAGTAGTGCCGACGCCGGGACAGGGTTCTACGAGCAGTACTTC	CASSADAGTGFYEQYF
.	.	TRBJ1-2	TRBV20-1	TGCAGTGCTAGACAATCGGGGGGCTACACCTTC	CSARQSGGYTF
.	many	TRBJ2-5	TRBV7-2	TGTGCCAGCAGCTTAATCGGGACCCAGTACTTC	CASSLIGTQYF
TRBD1	few	TRBJ1-6	TRBV6-1	TGTGCCAGCAGTAGGACCACAGGGGGCCGGAATTCACCCCTCCACTTT	CASSRTTGGRNSPLHF
TRBD1	many	TRBJ2-7	TRBV5-6	TGTGCCAGCAGCTTGGTAACCAGGGGGCGATCAGGCGAGCAGTACTTC	CASSLVTRGRSGEQYF
.	many	TRBJ1-4	TRBV20-1	TGCAGTGCTAGTGTGGGGGCGGCTAATGAAAAACTGTTTTTT	CSASVGAANEKLFF
.	.	TRBJ1-2	TRBV27	TGTGCCTTCCGAGCTAACTATGGCTACACCTTC	CAFRANYGYTF
.	once	TRBJ2-7	TRBV7-2	TGTGCCAGCAGCTCTAGCTCACGGTACGAGCAGTACTTC	CASSSSSRYEQYF
.	few	TRBJ1-5	TRBV11-2	TGTGCCAGCAGCTTAGATGCGAGGCAGCCCCAGCATTTT	CASSLDARQPQHF
.	few	TRBJ1-2	TRBV18	TGTGCCAGCTCCCCCGAAGTTAACTATGGCTACACCTTC	CASSPEVNYGYTF
TRBD1	few	TRBJ1-1	TRBV11-2	TGTGCCAGCAGGCCCGGACAGGGGATAGCTGAAGCTTTCTTT	CASRPGQGIAEAFF
.	.	TRBJ2-2	TRBV21-1	TGTGCCAGCACCACGACAGGGTTTTCCACCGGGGAGCTGTTTTTT	CASTTTGFSTGELFF
.	medium-sized	TRBJ2-1	TRBV12-3/TRBV12-4	TGTGCCAGCAGAGTAGACTCCGGCCCCTACAATGAGCAGTTCTTC	CASRVDSGPYNEQFF
TRBD1	.	TRBJ2-5	TRBV12-3/TRBV12-4	TGTGCCAGCAGTTTAAACAGGGGGCTTTTAGAGACCCAGTACTTC	CASSLNRGLLETQYF
.	once	TRBJ2-7	TRBV20-1	TGCAGTGCTAGAGATCAGAGGGGGGCGGATTACGAGCAGTACTTC	CSARDQRGADYEQYF
.	.	TRBJ2-2	TRBV5-1	TGCGCCAACAGCTTGGCCCGGGGCAGCGCGAACACCGGGGAGCTGTTTTTT	CANSLARGSANTGELFF